This is a list of T cell receptor beta chains from one sample in a study of shared clonotypes between healthy human individuals. Method: immunoSEQ multiplex PCR; TCRdb's copy keeps in-frame clones and lacks some. The sample holds over a million clones, 96% seen once. The sequenced material came from naive CD4+ T cells sorted from blood. These receptors all stem from a man aged 25-45 years in good health. Each CDR3 is given with its conserved first and last residue. The D gene is left open where the match is weak. A row's size may be missing; if present it is once, few, many or a size class.

V gene	D gene	J gene	clone size	CDR3 DNA	CDR3 protein
TRBV11-2	-	TRBJ1-6	-	TGTGCCAGCAGCTTCATCAGGGGTAATTCACCCCTCCACTTT	CASSFIRGNSPLHF
TRBV19	TRBD1	TRBJ2-7	-	TGTGCCAGTGTGGACAGGAGCTCCTACGAGCAGTACTTC	CASVDRSSYEQYF
TRBV29-1	TRBD2	TRBJ2-2	-	TGCAGCGTTGATGGCGGGAGTATATCCGGGGAGCTGTTTTTT	CSVDGGSISGELFF
TRBV7-2	-	TRBJ1-5	-	TGTGCCAGCAGCTTAGTCGGCAATCAGCCCCAGCATTTT	CASSLVGNQPQHF
TRBV28	-	TRBJ2-2	-	TGTGCCAGCAGTTTACGGACTCCCCCCACCGGGGAGCTGTTTTTT	CASSLRTPPTGELFF
TRBV2	TRBD2	TRBJ2-3	-	TGTGCCAGCAGTGGAGGCCTAGCGGGGACCACAGATACGCAGTATTTT	CASSGGLAGTTDTQYF
TRBV6-6	-	TRBJ2-7	-	TGTGCCAGCAGTTACCTCCGACAGCCCTACGAGCAGTACTTC	CASSYLRQPYEQYF
TRBV7-2	-	TRBJ1-5	once	TGTGCCAGCAGCCGTTGGCCAGGAGGCAATCAGCCCCAGCATTTT	CASSRWPGGNQPQHF
TRBV19	TRBD1	TRBJ2-7	-	TGTGCCAGGAGCACCGGGACAGCCTCCTACGAGCAGTACTTC	CARSTGTASYEQYF
TRBV28	TRBD2	TRBJ2-7	-	TGTGCCAGCAGCCTGGTAGCGGGAGCCTACGAGCAGTACTTC	CASSLVAGAYEQYF
TRBV14	-	TRBJ2-3	-	TGTGCCAGCAGCCTACCAGACACAGATACGCAGTATTTT	CASSLPDTDTQYF
TRBV6-6	TRBD1	TRBJ2-7	-	TGTGCCAGCAGTTCCCGACAGGGTAGGTCCTACGAGCAGTACTTC	CASSSRQGRSYEQYF
TRBV2	TRBD2	TRBJ2-3	-	TGTGCCACCCAACTAGCGGGAGACACAGATACGCAGTATTTT	CATQLAGDTDTQYF
TRBV19	-	TRBJ2-1	-	TGTGCCAGTAGTATAGTCGGCGGGCCTAGGGATGAGCAGTTCTTC	CASSIVGGPRDEQFF
TRBV7-9	-	TRBJ1-4	-	TGTGCCAGCAGCCCCGGTCGGGGGTATGATGAAAAACTGTTTTTT	CASSPGRGYDEKLFF
TRBV29-1	TRBD2	TRBJ2-1	-	TGCAGCGTTAAAGGGACTAGTGGATACAATGAGCAGTTCTTC	CSVKGTSGYNEQFF
TRBV4-1	TRBD2	TRBJ2-1	once	TGCGCCAGCAGCCAAGATCTAGCGGGGGCCTACAATGAGCAGTTCTTC	CASSQDLAGAYNEQFF
TRBV18	-	TRBJ1-5	-	TGTGCCAGCTCACCTTCCCGAGGGAGCAATCAGCCCCAGCATTTT	CASSPSRGSNQPQHF
TRBV5-1	-	TRBJ2-1	-	TGCGCCAGCAGCTTGGTTTCAGGCACCTACAATGAGCAGTTCTTC	CASSLVSGTYNEQFF
TRBV11-2	-	TRBJ1-4	-	TGTGCCAGCAGCCCCCCCGATTATAATGAAAAACTGTTTTTT	CASSPPDYNEKLFF
TRBV2	-	TRBJ2-5	-	TGTGCCAGCAGTGGTCTAGCGAATGGGGGGACCCAGTACTTC	CASSGLANGGTQYF
TRBV10-3	-	TRBJ2-2	-	TGTGCCATCAGTGAGGGGGCCGGGGAGCTGTTTTTT	CAISEGAGELFF
TRBV6-1	-	TRBJ2-3	-	TGTGCCAGCAGTGAAGATCTATGGGGCACAGATACGCAGTATTTT	CASSEDLWGTDTQYF
TRBV28	-	TRBJ2-3	-	TGTGCCAGCCTTGCTTCGGGAGAGGGGACAGATACGCAGTATTTT	CASLASGEGTDTQYF
TRBV28	-	TRBJ2-7	-	TGTGCCAGCAACGGGACCCCCGTTGTCGAGCAGTACTTC	CASNGTPVVEQYF
TRBV7-2	-	TRBJ1-1	-	TGTGCCAGCAGCCTCGACAGACCGAACACTGAAGCTTTCTTT	CASSLDRPNTEAFF
TRBV9	-	TRBJ1-1	-	TGTGCCAGCAGCCCCCGTTTGAGTGGGAACACTGAAGCTTTCTTT	CASSPRLSGNTEAFF
TRBV10-1	-	TRBJ2-7	-	TGCGCCAGCTCACTAGGGCCCCACTACGAGCAGTACTTC	CASSLGPHYEQYF
TRBV25-1	TRBD1	TRBJ2-1	-	TGTGCCAGCAGTATAACGTCTGGACAGGGGACCCATGAGCAGTTCTTC	CASSITSGQGTHEQFF
TRBV19	TRBD2	TRBJ2-1	-	TGTGCCAGTAGTAAAACGGGACTAAGTGGCGTAGGGCTCAATGAGCAGTTCTTC	CASSKTGLSGVGLNEQFF
TRBV5-4	TRBD1	TRBJ2-3	-	TGTGCCAGCAGCAGCCGGGACAGGGGTTTTGGAAGACTCACAGATACGCAGTATTTT	CASSSRDRGFGRLTDTQYF
TRBV9	-	TRBJ2-2	-	TGTGCCAGCAGCCAGGAGGGGGACCGGCGTACCGGGGAGCTGTTTTTT	CASSQEGDRRTGELFF
TRBV28	TRBD1	TRBJ2-1	-	TGTGCCAGCTTCCCACGACAGGGACCCTTTTATTTGGAGTTCTTC	CASFPRQGPFYLEFF
TRBV9	-	TRBJ1-5	-	TGTGCCAGCAGCGTATCCGGGATGGGTGAGCCCCAGCATTTT	CASSVSGMGEPQHF
TRBV28	TRBD1	TRBJ1-1	-	TGTGCCAGCGTGGAGTTGGGACAGGGGACGTTCGCTTTCTTT	CASVELGQGTFAFF
TRBV7-2	-	TRBJ1-5	-	TGTGCGAGCACGGAAAATAGCAATCAGCCCCAGCATTTT	CASTENSNQPQHF
TRBV1	-	TRBJ1-2	-	TGCACCAGCAGCCAAGAAAGCTGGGACCTCAGGGGCTACACCTTC	CTSSQESWDLRGYTF